A selection of T cell receptor beta chains follows, all from one sample in a study of T cell changes during pregnancy in multiple sclerosis. Only in-frame clones appear in the TCRdb table, and some are missing; sequencing was by immunoSEQ multiplex PCR. Of about 42,000 clones detected, 80% to 85% appear once; the ten largest clones hold approximately 0.64%. Sequenced here: CD4+ T cells from peripheral blood mononuclear cells, sampled before pregnancy. These receptors all come from a female donor with multiple sclerosis, enrolled in a pregnancy study. Both conserved end residues are part of each CDR3. Fields, in order: J gene, D gene, clone size, V gene, CDR3 protein, CDR3 DNA. A D gene is named only where the DNA matches it firmly. Size is omitted from some rows. Given values are once, few, many or a class for expanded clones.

J gene: TRBJ1-4; D gene: .; clone size: .; V gene: TRBV29-1; CDR3 protein: CSVGEGGSEKLFF; CDR3 DNA: TGCAGCGTTGGAGAGGGGGGGAGTGAAAAACTGTTTTTT
J gene: TRBJ1-4; D gene: TRBD1; clone size: .; V gene: TRBV7-9; CDR3 protein: CASSRDSFNEKLFF; CDR3 DNA: TGTGCCAGCAGCCGGGACAGTTTTAATGAAAAACTGTTTTTT
J gene: TRBJ2-5; D gene: .; clone size: .; V gene: TRBV7-9; CDR3 protein: CASSSTRRKREETQYF; CDR3 DNA: TGTGCCAGCAGCTCCACCAGAAGGAAAAGGGAGGAGACCCAGTACTTC
J gene: TRBJ2-5; D gene: .; clone size: .; V gene: TRBV5-4; CDR3 protein: CASSLDGLQETQYF; CDR3 DNA: TGTGCCAGCAGCTTGGATGGGCTACAAGAGACCCAGTACTTC
J gene: TRBJ1-2; D gene: .; clone size: .; V gene: TRBV28; CDR3 protein: CATTPAGYQYGYTF; CDR3 DNA: TGTGCCACCACCCCCGCGGGGTATCAGTATGGCTACACCTTC
J gene: TRBJ1-2; D gene: .; clone size: .; V gene: TRBV7-2; CDR3 protein: CASSLAAGRGYTF; CDR3 DNA: TGTGCCAGCAGCTTAGCAGCAGGTCGCGGCTACACCTTC
J gene: TRBJ2-7; D gene: TRBD1; clone size: .; V gene: TRBV19; CDR3 protein: CASRNRPGQMPYF; CDR3 DNA: TGTGCCAGTAGGAATCGACCGGGACAGATGCCGTACTTC
J gene: TRBJ2-6; D gene: .; clone size: .; V gene: TRBV5-1; CDR3 protein: CASSLSGAGANVLTF; CDR3 DNA: TGCGCCAGCAGCTTGTCAGGGGCTGGGGCCAACGTCCTGACTTTC
J gene: TRBJ1-5; D gene: TRBD1; clone size: .; V gene: TRBV6-1; CDR3 protein: CASSGRGRGWNSNQPQHF; CDR3 DNA: TGTGCCAGCAGTGGCAGGGGGCGGGGGTGGAATAGCAATCAGCCCCAGCATTTT
J gene: TRBJ1-2; D gene: TRBD1; clone size: once; V gene: TRBV27; CDR3 protein: CASSPVTGNNYGYTF; CDR3 DNA: TGTGCCAGCAGCCCAGTGACAGGGAACAACTATGGCTACACCTTC
J gene: TRBJ1-2; D gene: .; clone size: .; V gene: TRBV14; CDR3 protein: CASSQAGVGGYTF; CDR3 DNA: TGTGCCAGCAGCCAAGCGGGGGTCGGTGGCTACACCTTC
J gene: TRBJ1-1; D gene: TRBD1; clone size: few; V gene: TRBV7-9; CDR3 protein: CASSFGDSTKAFF; CDR3 DNA: TGTGCCAGCAGCTTCGGGGACAGCACCAAAGCTTTCTTT
J gene: TRBJ2-1; D gene: TRBD1; clone size: once; V gene: TRBV7-6; CDR3 protein: CASRRTGQGLNEQFF; CDR3 DNA: TGTGCCAGCAGACGCACGGGACAGGGGCTCAATGAGCAGTTCTTC
J gene: TRBJ2-7; D gene: .; clone size: .; V gene: TRBV29-1; CDR3 protein: CSVTGPNPLGEQYF; CDR3 DNA: TGCAGCGTAACAGGGCCCAACCCATTAGGCGAGCAGTACTTC
J gene: TRBJ1-5; D gene: TRBD1; clone size: .; V gene: TRBV18; CDR3 protein: CASSPGQGIQPQHF; CDR3 DNA: TGTGCCAGCTCACCGGGACAGGGAATTCAGCCCCAGCATTTT
J gene: TRBJ1-1; D gene: .; clone size: .; V gene: TRBV18; CDR3 protein: CASSPPEGGAMNTEAFF; CDR3 DNA: TGTGCCAGCTCACCACCGGAAGGCGGGGCCATGAACACTGAAGCTTTCTTT
J gene: TRBJ1-2; D gene: .; clone size: .; V gene: TRBV7-9; CDR3 protein: CASSPYQDNYGYTF; CDR3 DNA: TGTGCCAGCAGCCCCTACCAGGATAACTATGGCTACACCTTC
J gene: TRBJ1-2; D gene: TRBD1; clone size: .; V gene: TRBV14; CDR3 protein: CASSQAHRGSGYTF; CDR3 DNA: TGTGCCAGCAGCCAAGCTCACAGGGGGTCTGGCTACACCTTC
J gene: TRBJ1-1; D gene: .; clone size: few; V gene: TRBV6-1; CDR3 protein: CASSEGVGGVNTEAFF; CDR3 DNA: TGTGCCAGCAGTGAAGGGGTGGGGGGGGTGAACACTGAAGCTTTCTTT
J gene: TRBJ1-2; D gene: .; clone size: .; V gene: TRBV11-2; CDR3 protein: CASSLGAGPQLTF; CDR3 DNA: TGTGCCAGCAGCTTAGGGGCAGGTCCCCAACTCACCTTC
J gene: TRBJ2-3; D gene: TRBD1; clone size: .; V gene: TRBV19; CDR3 protein: CASSLTGGTDTQYF; CDR3 DNA: TGTGCCAGTAGCCTGACAGGGGGCACAGATACGCAGTATTTT
J gene: TRBJ1-1; D gene: TRBD1; clone size: .; V gene: TRBV6-5; CDR3 protein: CASRTGGRGEAFF; CDR3 DNA: TGTGCCAGCAGGACAGGGGGCCGAGGTGAAGCTTTCTTT
J gene: TRBJ1-3; D gene: TRBD1; clone size: .; V gene: TRBV7-9; CDR3 protein: CASSFNNFDRGNTIYF; CDR3 DNA: TGTGCCAGCAGTTTCAACAACTTCGACAGGGGGAACACCATATATTTT
J gene: TRBJ1-2; D gene: .; clone size: .; V gene: TRBV4-2; CDR3 protein: CASSQELQVLNYGYTF; CDR3 DNA: TGTGCCAGCAGCCAAGAATTGCAGGTATTGAACTATGGCTACACCTTC
J gene: TRBJ2-2; D gene: .; clone size: .; V gene: TRBV19; CDR3 protein: CASRTEQNTGELFF; CDR3 DNA: TGTGCCAGTAGGACAGAACAGAACACCGGGGAGCTGTTTTTT
J gene: TRBJ2-7; D gene: .; clone size: .; V gene: TRBV27; CDR3 protein: CASSKQGSYEQYF; CDR3 DNA: TGTGCCAGCAGCAAACAGGGCTCCTACGAGCAGTACTTC
J gene: TRBJ2-2; D gene: .; clone size: .; V gene: TRBV19; CDR3 protein: CASSMTGVTGELFF; CDR3 DNA: TGTGCCAGTAGTATGACTGGAGTCACCGGGGAGCTGTTTTTT
J gene: TRBJ1-5; D gene: .; clone size: .; V gene: TRBV6-1; CDR3 protein: CASSEVAKGNNQPQHF; CDR3 DNA: TGTGCCAGCAGTGAAGTGGCAAAGGGGAACAATCAGCCCCAGCATTTT
J gene: TRBJ2-2; D gene: .; clone size: .; V gene: TRBV6-1; CDR3 protein: CASSPLKRPGELFF; CDR3 DNA: TGTGCCAGCAGTCCCCTCAAGCGGCCCGGGGAGCTGTTTTTT
J gene: TRBJ2-7; D gene: .; clone size: .; V gene: TRBV30; CDR3 protein: CAWSGVGGASYEQYF; CDR3 DNA: TGTGCCTGGAGTGGGGTTGGGGGGGCTTCCTACGAGCAGTACTTC
J gene: TRBJ2-7; D gene: TRBD1; clone size: once; V gene: TRBV7-6; CDR3 protein: CASSLAQGAHSYEQYF; CDR3 DNA: TGTGCCAGCAGCTTAGCGCAGGGGGCCCACTCCTACGAGCAGTACTTC
J gene: TRBJ1-2; D gene: .; clone size: .; V gene: TRBV5-4; CDR3 protein: CASSLDVSIQVGYTF; CDR3 DNA: TGTGCCAGCAGCTTGGATGTCAGTATACAGGTGGGCTACACCTTC
J gene: TRBJ2-5; D gene: .; clone size: .; V gene: TRBV5-4; CDR3 protein: CASSLGDRKETQYF; CDR3 DNA: TGTGCCAGCAGCTTGGGAGACAGAAAAGAGACCCAGTACTTC
J gene: TRBJ2-7; D gene: TRBD1; clone size: .; V gene: TRBV6-6; CDR3 protein: CASSYTTGNSYEQYF; CDR3 DNA: TGTGCCAGCAGTTACACGACAGGGAACTCCTACGAGCAGTACTTC
J gene: TRBJ2-1; D gene: TRBD2; clone size: once; V gene: TRBV7-9; CDR3 protein: CASSGLAGEEGEQFF; CDR3 DNA: TGTGCCAGCAGCGGCCTAGCGGGAGAGGAGGGTGAGCAGTTCTTC
J gene: TRBJ1-2; D gene: .; clone size: .; V gene: TRBV19; CDR3 protein: CASSPRTAGGYTF; CDR3 DNA: TGTGCCAGTAGTCCCCGGACAGCTGGTGGCTACACCTTC
J gene: TRBJ1-1; D gene: .; clone size: once; V gene: TRBV5-1; CDR3 protein: CASSSQATNTEAFF; CDR3 DNA: TGCGCCAGCAGCTCACAGGCCACGAACACTGAAGCTTTCTTT
J gene: TRBJ2-3; D gene: .; clone size: .; V gene: TRBV5-6; CDR3 protein: CASSLVAGGTDTQYF; CDR3 DNA: TGTGCCAGCAGCTTGGTAGCCGGGGGCACAGATACGCAGTATTTT
J gene: TRBJ2-5; D gene: .; clone size: .; V gene: TRBV7-2; CDR3 protein: CASSPLGGPETQYF; CDR3 DNA: TGTGCCAGCAGCCCCTTGGGGGGGCCCGAGACCCAGTACTTC
J gene: TRBJ2-1; D gene: TRBD2; clone size: .; V gene: TRBV5-1; CDR3 protein: CASSETSSSSYNEQFF; CDR3 DNA: TGCGCCAGCAGCGAGACTAGCTCCAGCTCCTACAATGAGCAGTTCTTC
J gene: TRBJ2-1; D gene: .; clone size: .; V gene: TRBV2; CDR3 protein: CASSVRGYEQFF; CDR3 DNA: TGTGCCAGCAGTGTCCGGGGGTATGAGCAGTTCTTC
J gene: TRBJ1-5; D gene: TRBD1; clone size: .; V gene: TRBV30; CDR3 protein: CAWSPAGTGNQPQHF; CDR3 DNA: TGTGCCTGGAGTCCGGCCGGGACAGGGAATCAGCCCCAGCATTTT
J gene: TRBJ2-7; D gene: TRBD2; clone size: once; V gene: TRBV18; CDR3 protein: CASSPYLAEPYEQYF; CDR3 DNA: TGTGCCAGCTCACCGTACCTAGCGGAACCCTACGAGCAGTACTTC
J gene: TRBJ1-2; D gene: .; clone size: .; V gene: TRBV1; CDR3 protein: CTSSQEQGAGAF; CDR3 DNA: TGCACCAGCAGCCAGGAACAGGGGGCGGGGGCCTTC
J gene: TRBJ2-2; D gene: .; clone size: .; V gene: TRBV10-2; CDR3 protein: CASRPNSNTGELFF; CDR3 DNA: TGCGCCAGCAGGCCCAACTCGAACACCGGGGAGCTGTTTTTT
J gene: TRBJ1-2; D gene: .; clone size: .; V gene: TRBV6-5; CDR3 protein: CASSESGHVPGYTF; CDR3 DNA: TGTGCCAGCAGCGAATCTGGACACGTTCCTGGCTACACCTTC
J gene: TRBJ1-5; D gene: .; clone size: .; V gene: TRBV30; CDR3 protein: CAWTTSGGVISGSNQPQHF; CDR3 DNA: TGTGCCTGGACCACCTCAGGTGGCGTAATAAGCGGGTCCAATCAGCCCCAGCATTTT
J gene: TRBJ2-2; D gene: .; clone size: .; V gene: TRBV10-3; CDR3 protein: CAISESVGLNTGELFF; CDR3 DNA: TGTGCCATCAGTGAGTCGGTCGGTCTAAACACCGGGGAGCTGTTTTTT
J gene: TRBJ2-2; D gene: .; clone size: few; V gene: TRBV30; CDR3 protein: CAWSVRWPGTGELFF; CDR3 DNA: TGTGCCTGGAGTGTACGGTGGCCGGGCACCGGGGAGCTGTTTTTT
J gene: TRBJ1-1; D gene: TRBD1; clone size: .; V gene: TRBV2; CDR3 protein: CASRETPWTGKTEAFF; CDR3 DNA: TGTGCCAGCAGAGAAACCCCTTGGACAGGGAAAACTGAAGCTTTCTTT
J gene: TRBJ2-7; D gene: TRBD1; clone size: .; V gene: TRBV7-8; CDR3 protein: CASKRTRQGRPHEQYF; CDR3 DNA: TGTGCCAGCAAGCGGACCAGACAGGGACGGCCCCACGAGCAGTACTTC
J gene: TRBJ2-5; D gene: TRBD2; clone size: .; V gene: TRBV7-3; CDR3 protein: CASSLGVAGGVRETQYF; CDR3 DNA: TGTGCCAGCAGCTTGGGGGTAGCGGGGGGTGTGCGAGAGACCCAGTACTTC
J gene: TRBJ1-3; D gene: TRBD1; clone size: .; V gene: TRBV19; CDR3 protein: CASSKVGIAGTGSLGNTIYF; CDR3 DNA: TGTGCCAGTAGTAAGGTGGGAATAGCCGGGACAGGGAGCCTTGGAAACACCATATATTTT
J gene: TRBJ1-1; D gene: .; clone size: .; V gene: TRBV15; CDR3 protein: CATSRDLGAGTEAFF; CDR3 DNA: TGTGCCACCAGCAGAGATTTGGGGGCAGGGACTGAAGCTTTCTTT
J gene: TRBJ1-6; D gene: .; clone size: .; V gene: TRBV30; CDR3 protein: CAWSPHDSFNSPLHF; CDR3 DNA: TGTGCCTGGAGTCCCCATGACAGCTTTAATTCACCCCTCCACTTT
J gene: TRBJ2-7; D gene: .; clone size: .; V gene: TRBV27; CDR3 protein: CATARTVQFYEQYF; CDR3 DNA: TGTGCCACCGCCCGGACAGTTCAATTTTACGAGCAGTACTTC
J gene: TRBJ2-5; D gene: TRBD2; clone size: once; V gene: TRBV27; CDR3 protein: CASSGRLAIGETQYF; CDR3 DNA: TGTGCCAGCAGTGGGAGACTAGCGATCGGGGAGACCCAGTACTTC
J gene: TRBJ1-4; D gene: .; clone size: .; V gene: TRBV6-1; CDR3 protein: CASSERGRPNEKLFF; CDR3 DNA: TGTGCCAGCAGTGAGAGAGGGCGTCCTAATGAAAAACTGTTTTTT
J gene: TRBJ2-3; D gene: TRBD2; clone size: once; V gene: TRBV9; CDR3 protein: CASSAGLAGTDTQYF; CDR3 DNA: TGTGCCAGCAGCGCCGGACTAGCGGGCACAGATACGCAGTATTTT